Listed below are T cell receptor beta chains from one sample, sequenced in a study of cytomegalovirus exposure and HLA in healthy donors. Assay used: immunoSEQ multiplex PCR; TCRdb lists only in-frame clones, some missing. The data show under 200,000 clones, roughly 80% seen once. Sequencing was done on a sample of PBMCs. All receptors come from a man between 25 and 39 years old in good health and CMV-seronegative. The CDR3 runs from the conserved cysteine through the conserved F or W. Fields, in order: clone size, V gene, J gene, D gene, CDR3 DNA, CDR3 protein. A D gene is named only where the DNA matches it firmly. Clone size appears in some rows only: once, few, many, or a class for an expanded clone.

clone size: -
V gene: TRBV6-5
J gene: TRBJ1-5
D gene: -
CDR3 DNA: TGTGCCAGCAGTTTAACAGGATTCCCCAATCAGCCCCAGCATTTT
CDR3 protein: CASSLTGFPNQPQHF

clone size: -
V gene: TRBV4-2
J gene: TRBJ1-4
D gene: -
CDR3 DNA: TGTGCCAGCAGCCTGTATCGTTCTGCAACTAATGAAAAACTGTTTTTT
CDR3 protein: CASSLYRSATNEKLFF

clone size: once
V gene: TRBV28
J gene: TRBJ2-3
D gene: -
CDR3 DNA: TGTGCCAGTGTTGAGGGATTCACAGATACGCAGTATTTT
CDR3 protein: CASVEGFTDTQYF

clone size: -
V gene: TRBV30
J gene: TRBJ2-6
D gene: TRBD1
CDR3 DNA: TGTGCCTGGAGTGAGTTACAGGGGCACGGGGCCAACGTCCTGACTTTC
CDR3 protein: CAWSELQGHGANVLTF

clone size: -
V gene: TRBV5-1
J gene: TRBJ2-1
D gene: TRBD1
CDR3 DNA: TGCGCCAGCAGCTTGGTGGGGGGAATACAGGGGGCGCGATACAATGAGCAGTTCTTC
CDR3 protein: CASSLVGGIQGARYNEQFF

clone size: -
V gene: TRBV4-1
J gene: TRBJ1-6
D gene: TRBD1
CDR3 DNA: TGCGCCAGCAGCCAAGTCGGGCAGGGGGAGAGCTCCTATAATTCACCCCTCCACTTT
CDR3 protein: CASSQVGQGESSYNSPLHF

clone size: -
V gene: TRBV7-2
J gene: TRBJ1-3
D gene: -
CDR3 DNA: TGTGCCAGCAGCTTTGGGGGGTCTGGAAACACCATATATTTT
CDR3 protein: CASSFGGSGNTIYF

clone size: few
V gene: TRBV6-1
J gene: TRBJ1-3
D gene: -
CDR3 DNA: TGTGCCAGCAGTGAAGAAACGGCCGGCGGCGGAAACACCATATATTTT
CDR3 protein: CASSEETAGGGNTIYF

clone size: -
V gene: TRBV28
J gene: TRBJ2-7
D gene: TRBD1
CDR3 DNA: TGTGCCAGCAGGCGGACAGGGAATGAGCAGTACTTC
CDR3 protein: CASRRTGNEQYF

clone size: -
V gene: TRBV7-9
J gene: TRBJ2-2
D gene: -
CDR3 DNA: TGTGCCAGCAGCACCGAGACGGAGATTGGCGGCGGGGAGCTGTTTTTT
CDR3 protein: CASSTETEIGGGELFF

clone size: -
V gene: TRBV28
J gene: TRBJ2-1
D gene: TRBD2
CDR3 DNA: TGTGCCAGCAGACACACTAGCGGGGCCTCCTACAATGAGCAGTTCTTC
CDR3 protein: CASRHTSGASYNEQFF

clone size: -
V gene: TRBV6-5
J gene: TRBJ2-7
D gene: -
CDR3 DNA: TGTGCCAGCAGTCTCTCGGACAGAAACCCCTACGAGCAGTACTTC
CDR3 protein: CASSLSDRNPYEQYF

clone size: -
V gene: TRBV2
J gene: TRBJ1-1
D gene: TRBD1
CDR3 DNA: TGTGCCAGCAGAGACAGGGGGAACACTGAAGCTTTCTTT
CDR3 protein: CASRDRGNTEAFF

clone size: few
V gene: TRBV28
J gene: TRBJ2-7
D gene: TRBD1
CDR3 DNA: TGTGCCAGCAGTTTTCGGCAGGGGGCTAGCGACGAGCAGTACTTC
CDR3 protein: CASSFRQGASDEQYF

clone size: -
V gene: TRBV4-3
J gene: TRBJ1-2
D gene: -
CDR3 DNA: TGCGCCAGCAGCCAAGACCCCGGGGGGCTGCGGGGCTACACCTTC
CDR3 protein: CASSQDPGGLRGYTF

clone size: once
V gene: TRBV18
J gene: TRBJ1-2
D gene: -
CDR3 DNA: TGTGCCAGCTCACGCGACAGTAACTATGGCTACACCTTC
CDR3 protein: CASSRDSNYGYTF

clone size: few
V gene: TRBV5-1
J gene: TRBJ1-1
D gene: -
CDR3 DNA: TGCGCCAGCAGCCGTACGAGGGATACTGAAGCTTTCTTT
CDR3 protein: CASSRTRDTEAFF

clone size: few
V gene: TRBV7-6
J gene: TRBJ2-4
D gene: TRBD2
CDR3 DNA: TGTGCCAGCAGTCCCGCGGGCCTAGCGGGAGGCTCCGGGCAAATTCAGTACTTC
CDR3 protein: CASSPAGLAGGSGQIQYF

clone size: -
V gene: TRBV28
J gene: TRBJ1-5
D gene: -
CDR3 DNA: TGTGCCAGCAGTTTGGGCGGGGGGCTCGGTAATCAGCCCCAGCATTTT
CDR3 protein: CASSLGGGLGNQPQHF

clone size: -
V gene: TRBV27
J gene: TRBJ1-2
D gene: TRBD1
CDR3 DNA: TGTGCCAGCAGTTTATCCCCTGAGGGACAGGGGATCGGCTATGGCTACACCTTC
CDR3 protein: CASSLSPEGQGIGYGYTF

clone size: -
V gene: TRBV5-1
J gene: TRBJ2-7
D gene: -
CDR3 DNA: TGCGCCAGCAGCTTCGGACAGAGCTCCTACGAGCAGTACTTC
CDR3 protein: CASSFGQSSYEQYF

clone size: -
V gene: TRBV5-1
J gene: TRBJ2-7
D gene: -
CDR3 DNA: TGCGCCAGCAGCTTGGACGCCACCGCCTACGAGCAGTACTTC
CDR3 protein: CASSLDATAYEQYF

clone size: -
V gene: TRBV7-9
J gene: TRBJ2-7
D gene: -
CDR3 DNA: TGTGCCAGCAGCCAAAGGGACACCACCTACGAGCAGTACTTC
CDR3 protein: CASSQRDTTYEQYF

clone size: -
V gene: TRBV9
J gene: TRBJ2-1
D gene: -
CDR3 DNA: TGTGCCAGCAGCGTAGACTACCGCGTAAAAAGAGATGAGCAGTTCTTC
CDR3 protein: CASSVDYRVKRDEQFF

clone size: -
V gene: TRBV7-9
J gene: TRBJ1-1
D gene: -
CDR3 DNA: TGTGCCAGCAAACCGACAGAATTCATGAACACTGAAGCTTTCTTT
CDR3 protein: CASKPTEFMNTEAFF

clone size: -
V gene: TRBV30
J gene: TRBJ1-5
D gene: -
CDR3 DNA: TGTGCCTGGAGCGGGGGGGCTGATCAGCCCCAGCATTTT
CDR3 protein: CAWSGGADQPQHF

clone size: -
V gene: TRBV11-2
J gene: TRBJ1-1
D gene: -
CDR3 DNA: TGTGCCAGCAGCTTAATAGCCCTAGAGGAAGCTTTCTTT
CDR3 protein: CASSLIALEEAFF

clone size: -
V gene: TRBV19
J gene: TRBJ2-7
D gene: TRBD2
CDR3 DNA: TGTGCCAGTAGTATAGGAACTAGCGGGAACTTGGCGCAGTACTTC
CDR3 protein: CASSIGTSGNLAQYF

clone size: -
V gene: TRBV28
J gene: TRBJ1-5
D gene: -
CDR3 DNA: TGTGCCAGCAGTGCCCAGAGGAGCGATCAGCCCCAGCATTTT
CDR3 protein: CASSAQRSDQPQHF

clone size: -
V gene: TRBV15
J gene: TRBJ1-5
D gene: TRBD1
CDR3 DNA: TGTGCCACCAGCAAGAACAGGGGTAATCAGCCCCAGCATTTT
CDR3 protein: CATSKNRGNQPQHF

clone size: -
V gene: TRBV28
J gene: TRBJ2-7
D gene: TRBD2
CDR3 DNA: TGTGCCAGCAGCTCATCCACCGGACTAGCGAGAACCCCCTACGAGCAGTACTTC
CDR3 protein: CASSSSTGLARTPYEQYF

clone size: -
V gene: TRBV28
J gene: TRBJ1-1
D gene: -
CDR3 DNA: TGTGCCAGCAGTCCCCCCCAAGGGGCTCTGAACACTGAAGCTTTCTTT
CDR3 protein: CASSPPQGALNTEAFF

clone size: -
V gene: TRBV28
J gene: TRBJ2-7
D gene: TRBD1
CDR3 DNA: TGTGCCAGCAGTCCCTCCGGGGACAGGGTTCGGTACGAGCAGTACTTC
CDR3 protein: CASSPSGDRVRYEQYF

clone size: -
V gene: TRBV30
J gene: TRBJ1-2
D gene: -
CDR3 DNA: TGTGCCTGGAGTGGAGCTCTCCACTACACCTTC
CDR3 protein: CAWSGALHYTF

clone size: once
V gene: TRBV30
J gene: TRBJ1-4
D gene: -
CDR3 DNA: TGTGCCTGGAGTGTACGCAGGGATGGTGAAAAACTGTTTTTT
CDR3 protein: CAWSVRRDGEKLFF

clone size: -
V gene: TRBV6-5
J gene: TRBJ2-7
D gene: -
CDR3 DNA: TGTGCCAGCAGTTACGGGGAGGCCTACGAGCAGTACTTC
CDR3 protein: CASSYGEAYEQYF

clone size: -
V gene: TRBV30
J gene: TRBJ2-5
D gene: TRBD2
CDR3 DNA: TGTGCCTGGAGGAGTGGGCGGGGGGGCCTAGAGACCCAGTACTTC
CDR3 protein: CAWRSGRGGLETQYF

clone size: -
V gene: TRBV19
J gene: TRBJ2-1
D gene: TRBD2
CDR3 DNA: TGTGCCAGTAAACCCAGCGGGGTCGATGAGCAGTTCTTC
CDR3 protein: CASKPSGVDEQFF

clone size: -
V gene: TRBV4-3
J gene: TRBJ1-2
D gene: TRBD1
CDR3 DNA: TGCGCCAGCAGCCAGTACAGGACAGGGAACGATGGCTACACCTTC
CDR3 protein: CASSQYRTGNDGYTF

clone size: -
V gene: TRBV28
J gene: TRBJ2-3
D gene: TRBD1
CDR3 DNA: TGTGCCAGCCGGGAACAGGGGGGCGCGGGGGATACGCAGTATTTT
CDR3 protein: CASREQGGAGDTQYF

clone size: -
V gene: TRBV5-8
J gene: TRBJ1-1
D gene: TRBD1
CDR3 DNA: TGTGCCAGCAGCTTGTTGGGACAGACCATGAACACTGAAGCTTTCTTT
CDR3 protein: CASSLLGQTMNTEAFF

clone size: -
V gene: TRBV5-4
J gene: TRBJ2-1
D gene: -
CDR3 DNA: TGTGCCAGCAGCCACAGGGTGTCTTACAATGAGCAGTTCTTC
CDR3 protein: CASSHRVSYNEQFF

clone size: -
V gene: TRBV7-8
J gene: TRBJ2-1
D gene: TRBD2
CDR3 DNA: TGTGCCAGCAGCTCCCCTTGGTTTGCGGGAGGGCAGGTTTCCTACAATGAGCAGTTCTTC
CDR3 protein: CASSSPWFAGGQVSYNEQFF

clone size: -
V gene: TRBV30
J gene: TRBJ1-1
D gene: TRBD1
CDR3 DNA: TGTGCCTGGAGTAAAACCCGGACAGGAAACACTGAAGCTTTCTTT
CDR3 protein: CAWSKTRTGNTEAFF

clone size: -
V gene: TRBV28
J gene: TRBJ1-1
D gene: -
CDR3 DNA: TGTGCCAGCAGTTTAGGACAGAACACTGAAGCTTTCTTT
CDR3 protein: CASSLGQNTEAFF

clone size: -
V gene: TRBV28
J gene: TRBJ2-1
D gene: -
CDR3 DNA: TGTGCCAGCAGCGCCGGTCGGGACTTAGCCTACAATGAGCAGTTCTTC
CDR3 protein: CASSAGRDLAYNEQFF

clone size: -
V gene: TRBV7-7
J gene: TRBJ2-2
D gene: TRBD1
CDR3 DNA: TGTGCCAGCAGCAACGGACAGGGAGGCACCGGGGAGCTGTTTTTT
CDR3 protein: CASSNGQGGTGELFF

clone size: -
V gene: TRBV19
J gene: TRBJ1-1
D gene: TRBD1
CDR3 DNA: TGTGCCAGCTACGACAGGGCCCTCATGAACACTGAAGCTTTCTTT
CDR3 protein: CASYDRALMNTEAFF

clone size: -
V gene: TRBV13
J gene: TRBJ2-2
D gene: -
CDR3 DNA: TGTGCCAGCAGCTTACCTTTGGGGAGCGGGGAGCTGTTTTTT
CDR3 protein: CASSLPLGSGELFF

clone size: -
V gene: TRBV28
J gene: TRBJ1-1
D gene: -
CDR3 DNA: TGTGCCAGCAGGACGGGTAATATGAACACTGAAGCTTTCTTT
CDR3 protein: CASRTGNMNTEAFF

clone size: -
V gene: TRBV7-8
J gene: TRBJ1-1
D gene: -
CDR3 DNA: TGTGCCAGCAGCTTATGGACATATGAAGCTTTCTTT
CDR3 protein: CASSLWTYEAFF

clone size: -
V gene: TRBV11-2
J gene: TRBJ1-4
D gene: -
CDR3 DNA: TGTGCCAGCAGCTTAAAAGCTCTTCTCGCAACTAATGAAAAACTGTTTTTT
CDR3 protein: CASSLKALLATNEKLFF

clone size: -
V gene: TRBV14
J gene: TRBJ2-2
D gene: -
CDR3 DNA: TGTGCCAGCAGCCAAGCGGGACTTATCGGGGAGCTGTTTTTT
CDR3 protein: CASSQAGLIGELFF

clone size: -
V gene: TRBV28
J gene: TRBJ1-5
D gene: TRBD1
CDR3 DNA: TGTGCCAGCAGTTTACTGTCCGGGACAGGGGGCAATCAGCCCCAGCATTTT
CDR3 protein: CASSLLSGTGGNQPQHF

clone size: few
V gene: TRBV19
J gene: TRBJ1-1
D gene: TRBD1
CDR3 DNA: TGTGCCAGTAACCTTGACAGGGGGCGAGACACTGAAGCTTTCTTT
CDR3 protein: CASNLDRGRDTEAFF

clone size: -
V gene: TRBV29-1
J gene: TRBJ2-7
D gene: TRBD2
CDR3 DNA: TGCAGCGTTGCGGGGGGTCCCAGCTCCTACGAGCAGTACTTC
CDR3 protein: CSVAGGPSSYEQYF